This T cell receptor beta chain was sequenced in a study of cytomegalovirus exposure and HLA in healthy donors. Points from the study as a whole: In all likelihood, a cluster of highly shared sequence variants was a sequencing artifact.

In the case of this clone: What it binds is unknown.

The study ran its PCR with 60 Vbeta and 13 Jbeta primers. Using immunoSEQ multiplex PCR, the repertoire was profiled, and TCRdb retains in-frame clones only, with some absent. This repertoire shows 150,000 to 200,000 clones, roughly 85% found once; its top ten account for over 2%. V lost 5 bases, J lost 1 base, and 3 bases stayed unmatched. The germline CDR1 and CDR2 sequences are MNHEY and SVGAGI. This CDR3 region has 15 residues. Sequencing was carried out using PBMCs. The receptor was isolated from a woman aged 45 to 65 in good health and CMV-seronegative. The chain has TRBV6-5 and TRBJ2-3; TRBD2 matches 10 bases. Written as DNA, the CDR3 is TGTGCCAGCAGTCCAACTAGCGGGGGCACAGATACGCAGTATTTT. This codes for CASSPTSGGTDTQYF.